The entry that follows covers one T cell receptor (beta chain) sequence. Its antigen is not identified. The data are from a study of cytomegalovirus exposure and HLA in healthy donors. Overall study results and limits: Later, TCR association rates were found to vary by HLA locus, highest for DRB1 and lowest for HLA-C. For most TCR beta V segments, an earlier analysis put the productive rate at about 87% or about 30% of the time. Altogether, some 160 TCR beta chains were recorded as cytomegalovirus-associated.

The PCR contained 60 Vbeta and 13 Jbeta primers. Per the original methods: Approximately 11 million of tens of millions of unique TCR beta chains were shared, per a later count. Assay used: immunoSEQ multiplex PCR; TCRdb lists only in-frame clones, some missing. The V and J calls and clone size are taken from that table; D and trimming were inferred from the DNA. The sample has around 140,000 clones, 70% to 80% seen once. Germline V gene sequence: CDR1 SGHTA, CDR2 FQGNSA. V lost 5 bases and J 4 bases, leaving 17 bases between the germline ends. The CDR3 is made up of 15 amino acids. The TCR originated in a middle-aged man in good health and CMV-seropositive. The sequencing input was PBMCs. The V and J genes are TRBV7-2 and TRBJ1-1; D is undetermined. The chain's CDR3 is CASSRGGTETTEAFF. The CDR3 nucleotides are TGTGCCAGCAGCCGTGGAGGCACGGAGACCACTGAAGCTTTCTTT. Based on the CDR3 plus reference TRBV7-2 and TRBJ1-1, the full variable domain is GAGVSQSPSNKVTEKGKDVELRCDPISGHTALYWYRQSLGQGLEFLIYFQGNSAPDKSGLPSDRFSAERTGGSVSTLTIQRTQQEDSAVYLCASSRGGTETTEAFFGQGTRLTVV.